Reported below is one T cell receptor (beta chain). The sample comes from a study of cytomegalovirus exposure and HLA in healthy donors. There are 20 residues in the CDR3. Germline V gene sequence: CDR1 SGDLS, CDR2 YYNGEE. After removal of 0 bases from V and 4 bases from J, the junction contained 20 bases not matched to a gene. Here immunoSEQ multiplex PCR was the method, and the copy in TCRdb shows in-frame clones only, minus some. The data contain some 83,000 clones, roughly 95% of them seen just once; the ten biggest clones take up approximately 3.3%. The origin of this receptor is a woman aged 18-35 years in good health and CMV-seropositive. The sequencing input was PBMCs. J is TRBJ2-7 and V is TRBV9; TRBD2 agrees at 9 bases. CDR3 sequence reads: CASSVAPGREVAGDPYEQYF. In nucleotides, the CDR3 is TGTGCCAGCAGCGTAGCTCCTGGGAGGGAGGTAGCGGGGGATCCTTACGAGCAGTACTTC.